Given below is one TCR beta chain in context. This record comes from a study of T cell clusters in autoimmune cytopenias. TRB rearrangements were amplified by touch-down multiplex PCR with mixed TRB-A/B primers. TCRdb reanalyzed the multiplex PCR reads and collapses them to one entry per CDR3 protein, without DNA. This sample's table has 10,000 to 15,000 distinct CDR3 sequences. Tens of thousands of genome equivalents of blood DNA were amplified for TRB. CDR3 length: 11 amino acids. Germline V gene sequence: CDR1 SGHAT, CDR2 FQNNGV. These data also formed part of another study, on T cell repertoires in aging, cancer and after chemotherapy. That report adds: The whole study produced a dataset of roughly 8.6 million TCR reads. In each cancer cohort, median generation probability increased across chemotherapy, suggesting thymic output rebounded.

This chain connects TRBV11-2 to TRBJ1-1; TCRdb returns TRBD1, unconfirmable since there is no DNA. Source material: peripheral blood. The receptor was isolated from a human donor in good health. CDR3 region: CASTTGTGAFF. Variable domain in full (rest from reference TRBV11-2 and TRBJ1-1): EAGVAQSPRYKIIEKRQSVAFWCNPISGHATLYWYQQILGQGPKLLIQFQNNGVVDDSQLPKDRFSAERLKGVDSTLKIQPAKLEDSAVYLCASTTGTGAFFGQGTRLTVV.